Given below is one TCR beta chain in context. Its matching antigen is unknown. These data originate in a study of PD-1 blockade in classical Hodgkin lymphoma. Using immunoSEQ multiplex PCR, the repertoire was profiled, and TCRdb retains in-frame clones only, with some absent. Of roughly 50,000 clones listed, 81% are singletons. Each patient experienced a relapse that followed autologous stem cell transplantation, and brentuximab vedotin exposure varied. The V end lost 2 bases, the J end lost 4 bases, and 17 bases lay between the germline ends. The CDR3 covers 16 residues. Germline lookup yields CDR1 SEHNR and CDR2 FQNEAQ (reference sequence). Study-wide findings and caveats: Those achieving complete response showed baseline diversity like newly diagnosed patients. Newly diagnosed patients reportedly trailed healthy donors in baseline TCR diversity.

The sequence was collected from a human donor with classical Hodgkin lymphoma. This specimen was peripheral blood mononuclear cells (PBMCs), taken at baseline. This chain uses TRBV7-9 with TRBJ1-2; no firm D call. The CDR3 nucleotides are TGTGCCAGCAGCTTATTGGACCTTTCTTTTGCCTATGGCTACACCTTC. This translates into CASSLLDLSFAYGYTF.